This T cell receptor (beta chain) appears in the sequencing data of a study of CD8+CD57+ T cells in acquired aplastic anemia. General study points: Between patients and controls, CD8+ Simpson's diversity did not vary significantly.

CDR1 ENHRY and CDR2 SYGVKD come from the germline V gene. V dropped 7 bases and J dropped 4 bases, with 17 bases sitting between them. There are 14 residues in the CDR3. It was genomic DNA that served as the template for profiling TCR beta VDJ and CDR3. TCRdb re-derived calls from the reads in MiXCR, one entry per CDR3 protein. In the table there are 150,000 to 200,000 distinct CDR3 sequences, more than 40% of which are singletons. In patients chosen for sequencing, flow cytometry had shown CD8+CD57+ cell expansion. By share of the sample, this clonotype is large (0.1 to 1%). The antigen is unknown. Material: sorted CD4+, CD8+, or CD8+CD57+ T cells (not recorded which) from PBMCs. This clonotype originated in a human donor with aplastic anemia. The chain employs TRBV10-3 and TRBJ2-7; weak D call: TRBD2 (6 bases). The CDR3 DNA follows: TGTGCCATCACCCGGGCGCCGCGGGGTTACGAGCAGTACTTC. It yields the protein CAITRAPRGYEQYF.